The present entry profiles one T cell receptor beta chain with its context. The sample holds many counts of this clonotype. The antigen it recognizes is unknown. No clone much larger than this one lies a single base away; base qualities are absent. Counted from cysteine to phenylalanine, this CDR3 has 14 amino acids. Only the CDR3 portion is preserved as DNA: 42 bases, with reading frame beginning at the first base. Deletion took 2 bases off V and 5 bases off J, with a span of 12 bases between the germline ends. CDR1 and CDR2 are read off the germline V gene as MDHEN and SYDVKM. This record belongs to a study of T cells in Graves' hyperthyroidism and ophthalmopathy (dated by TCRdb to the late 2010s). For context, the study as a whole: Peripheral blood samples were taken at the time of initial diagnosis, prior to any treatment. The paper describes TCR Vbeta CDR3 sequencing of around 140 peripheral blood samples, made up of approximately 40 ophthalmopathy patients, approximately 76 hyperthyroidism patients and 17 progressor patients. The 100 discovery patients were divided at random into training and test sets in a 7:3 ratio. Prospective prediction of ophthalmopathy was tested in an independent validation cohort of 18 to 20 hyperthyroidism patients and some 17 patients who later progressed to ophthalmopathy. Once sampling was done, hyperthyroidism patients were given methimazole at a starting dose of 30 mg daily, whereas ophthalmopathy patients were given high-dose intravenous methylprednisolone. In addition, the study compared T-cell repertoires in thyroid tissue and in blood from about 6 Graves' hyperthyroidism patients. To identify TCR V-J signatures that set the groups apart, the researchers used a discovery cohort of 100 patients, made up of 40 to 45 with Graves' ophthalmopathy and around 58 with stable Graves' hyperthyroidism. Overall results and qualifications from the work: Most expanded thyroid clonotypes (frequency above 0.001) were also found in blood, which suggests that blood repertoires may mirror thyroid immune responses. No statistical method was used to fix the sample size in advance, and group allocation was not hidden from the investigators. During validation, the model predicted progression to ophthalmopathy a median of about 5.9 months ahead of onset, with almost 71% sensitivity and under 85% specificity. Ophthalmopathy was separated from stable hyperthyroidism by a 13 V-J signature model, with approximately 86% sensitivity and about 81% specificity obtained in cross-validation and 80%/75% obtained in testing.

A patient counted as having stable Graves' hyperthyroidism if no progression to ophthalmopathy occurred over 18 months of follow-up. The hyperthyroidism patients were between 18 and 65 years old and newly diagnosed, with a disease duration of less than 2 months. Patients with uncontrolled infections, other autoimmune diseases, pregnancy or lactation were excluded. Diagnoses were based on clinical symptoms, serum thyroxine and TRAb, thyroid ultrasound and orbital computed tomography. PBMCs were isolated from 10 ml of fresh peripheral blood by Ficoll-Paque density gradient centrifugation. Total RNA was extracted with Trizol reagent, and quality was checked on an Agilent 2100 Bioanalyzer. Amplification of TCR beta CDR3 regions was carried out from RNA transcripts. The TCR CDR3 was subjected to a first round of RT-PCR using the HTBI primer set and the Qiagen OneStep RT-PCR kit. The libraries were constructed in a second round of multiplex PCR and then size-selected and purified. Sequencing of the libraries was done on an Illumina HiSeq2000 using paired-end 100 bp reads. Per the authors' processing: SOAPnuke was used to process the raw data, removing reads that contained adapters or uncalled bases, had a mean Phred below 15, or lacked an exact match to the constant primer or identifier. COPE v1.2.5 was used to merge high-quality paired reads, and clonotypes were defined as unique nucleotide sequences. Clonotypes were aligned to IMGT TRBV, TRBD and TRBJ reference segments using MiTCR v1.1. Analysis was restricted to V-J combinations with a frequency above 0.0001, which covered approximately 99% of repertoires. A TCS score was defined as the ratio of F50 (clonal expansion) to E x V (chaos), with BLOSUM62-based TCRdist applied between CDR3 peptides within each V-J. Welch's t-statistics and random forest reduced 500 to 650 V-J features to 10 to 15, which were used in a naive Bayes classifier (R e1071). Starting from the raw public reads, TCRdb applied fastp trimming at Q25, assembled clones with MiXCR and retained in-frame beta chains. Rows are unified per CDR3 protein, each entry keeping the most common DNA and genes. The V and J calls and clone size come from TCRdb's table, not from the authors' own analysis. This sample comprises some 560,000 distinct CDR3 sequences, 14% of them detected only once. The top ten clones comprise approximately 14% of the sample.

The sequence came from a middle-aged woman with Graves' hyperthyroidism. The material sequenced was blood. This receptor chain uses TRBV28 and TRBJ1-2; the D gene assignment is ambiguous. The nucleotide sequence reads TGTGCCAGCAGTTTAGCGTCGGAGATATATGGCTACACCTTC. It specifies CASSLASEIYGYTF.